This passage covers 8 T cell receptor beta chains from one sample sequenced in a study of blood T cell repertoires in COVID-19. Sequencing used immunoSEQ multiplex PCR; TCRdb keeps in-frame clones, though not all of them. The repertoire holds approximately 190,000 clones, with roughly 82% as singletons. Sequenced sample: peripheral blood. Receptors were obtained from an older woman with COVID-19, enrolled during active disease.

This clone was counted a few times. V is TRBV28 and J is TRBJ2-7; possible D gene TRBD1, 7 bases. V was shortened by 6 bases and J by 12 bases, with 15 bases between the two germline ends. CDR1 is MDHEN, CDR2 SYDVKM, per germline. This CDR3 has 11 residues. The CDR3 protein is CASSHAGQTYF. For the CDR3, the DNA is TGTGCCAGCAGCCATGCGGGACAGACGTACTTC. Drawing the rest from reference TRBV28 and TRBJ2-7, the complete variable domain is DVKVTQSSRYLVKRTGEKVFLECVQDMDHENMFWYRQDPGLGLRLIYFSYDVKMKEKGDIPEGYSVSREKKERFSLILESASTNQTSMYLCASSHAGQTYFGPGTRLTVT.

V usage is TRBV12-2 and J usage is TRBJ1-2; the table's D call TRBD1 went unverified against the DNA. TRBV12-2 is a pseudogene segment. The CDR3 sequence is 16 residues long. The CDR3, as DNA: TGTGCAAGTCGCTTAGCGGGGGCTGGGGAAGACTATGGCTACACCTTC. Translated, it gives CASRLAGAGEDYGYTF.

This chain links TRBV4-2 with TRBJ2-2, with D possibly TRBD1 on 5 matching bases. The germline V and J ends were trimmed by 5 bases and 3 bases, with 10 bases remaining between them. Looked up from germline, CDR1 is LGHNA and CDR2 is YNFKEQ. The CDR3 sequence is 14 residues long. The CDR3 sequence is CASSAQTDTGELFF. The CDR3, as DNA: TGTGCCAGCAGCGCCCAGACAGACACCGGGGAGCTGTTTTTT.

The V gene is TRBV19, the J gene TRBJ1-3, with a weak D call TRBD1 (5 bases). V lost 3 bases and J lost 7, with 25 bases in between. Germline V lookup: CDR1 LNHDA, CDR2 SQIVND (reference sequence). The CDR3 contains 18 residues. Here the CDR3 DNA reads TGTGCCAGTAGTATCGCCCGAACAGGTCTATCATCGCGTAACACCATATATTTT. This codes for CASSIARTGLSSRNTIYF.

CDR3 protein: CASSARDSDNSPLHF. The CDR3 nucleotides are TGTGCCAGCAGCGCCCGGGACAGCGATAATTCACCCCTCCACTTT. The genes are TRBV9 and TRBJ1-6; 7 bases map to TRBD1. Trimming at V came to 3 bases and at J to 5 bases, leaving 5 bases not matched to a gene. The germline gives CDR1 SGDLS, CDR2 YYNGEE. The CDR3 consists of 15 residues.

Written as DNA, the CDR3 is TGTGCCAGCAGTGAAATGCACAGGCAGGGGAATGAGCAGTTCTTC. Translated: CASSEMHRQGNEQFF. The J gene is TRBJ2-1, the V gene TRBV6-1; D perhaps matches TRBD1 (6 bases). This CDR3 is 15 amino acids long. The V end lost 2 bases, the J end lost 7 bases, and 15 bases lay between the germline ends. CDR1 and CDR2 (germline): MNHNS, SASEGT.

The gene calls are TRBV11-2 and TRBJ2-2; D call uncertain. CDR3 size: 14 residues. Between the trimmed V and J ends, which lost 5 bases and 5 bases, there was a span of 12 bases. Germline V gives CDR1 SGHAT, CDR2 FQNNGV. The CDR3 bases are TGTGCCAGCAGCCCTCTCCTTAGAACCGGGGAGCTGTTTTTT. Its translation: CASSPLLRTGELFF.

The J gene is TRBJ1-2, the V gene TRBV27, with 8 positions matching TRBD1. From germline, CDR1 is MNHEY and CDR2 SMNVEV (reference sequence). CDR3 length: 14 amino acids. J was trimmed by 5 bases and V by 6 bases; bases with no gene match: 8. The CDR3 spells CASRGNRGGYGYTF. The CDR3 bases are TGTGCCAGCAGGGGGAACAGGGGGGGTTATGGCTACACCTTC.